The TCR beta chain described here comes from a study of T-cell reconstitution after alpha-beta-depleted transplantation in children. There are a few counts of this clonotype. Its antigen is as yet unknown. Trimming took 0 bases from V and 5 from J, leaving 8 bases between them. Germline loops: CDR1 DFQATT, CDR2 SNEGSKA (reference sequence). This CDR3 has 14 residues. Construction of the TCRbeta library involved unique molecular identifiers. TCRdb itself ran the PCR reads through MiXCR, one entry per CDR3 protein. The sample lists 800,000 to 1,000,000 distinct CDR3 sequences; about 29% were seen once. Findings of the study overall: It was surviving recipient T cells and thymic progenitors that gave some patients high TCRbeta diversity at day 60.

Material: PBMCs, mostly from graft donor cells, obtained 360 days after TCRalphabeta/CD19-depleted stem cell transplant. The chain is built from TRBV20-1 and TRBJ1-6; no clear D. The sequence came from a boy in the first two years of life who had a stem cell transplant for SCID, so the T cells may come from the graft donor. The CDR3 protein is CSARDSLDNSPLHF. CDR3 sequence (DNA): TGCAGTGCTAGAGACTCACTTGATAATTCACCCCTCCACTTT.